This entry describes one TCR beta chain. The target of this receptor is not known. No much larger clone exists at a distance of one base, and base qualities are not known. Library generation was performed with the immunoSEQ multiplex PCR assay. For the multiplex PCR, a mixture combining 60 forward primers for TCR Vbeta segments and 13 reverse primers for TCR Jbeta segments was used. A multiplex PCR assay on genomic DNA amplified the CDR3 region of rearranged TCR beta genes. On the Illumina HiSeq System, the amplified TCR beta libraries were sequenced as 87-base-pair reads. The authors' analysis ran thus. In a later analysis, tens of millions of unique TCR beta chains were counted across the roughly 670 repertoires, and roughly 10 million of these chains were shared by at least two donors. A nearest-neighbor algorithm error-corrected the raw reads and collapsed the reads into unique sequences, merging closely related sequences to remove PCR and sequencing errors. CDR3 sequences were aligned to IMGT reference sequences to assign V, D and J gene segments. For a sequence to be retained, a match of at least six nucleotides was required to both a V gene segment and a J gene segment. A rearrangement was called productive if the CDR3 had no stop codons and remained in frame with V and J, and every other rearrangement was called non-productive. Following IMGT convention, CDR3 was defined as the stretch from the second conserved V-encoded cysteine to the conserved J-encoded phenylalanine. The earlier analysis of about 500 of the donors excluded sequences that lacked an unambiguous match to a single V gene segment. An earlier analysis of almost 600 of the donors classified V segments as functional when productive rearrangements were above 56.7% and as segregating when the standard deviation between donors was above 5%. A statistical classification framework was developed to diagnose cytomegalovirus status using the catalog of TCR beta chain sequences. In a later analysis, TCR nucleotide sequences were compared against IMGT/GENE-DB human TR gene sequences so that V and J genes could be assigned. In a later analysis, CDR3 sequences and most-parsimonious VDJ recombination scenarios were assigned using the TCRdist pipeline. In a later analysis, each TCR beta chain was defined by its CDR3 amino acid sequence together with its V-gene family, and reads without a unique V-gene family were excluded. To address suspected cross-contamination and a sequencing artifact, a later analysis removed over 500 highly shared, low-generation-probability nucleotide sequences. For each public chain, a later analysis derived a clonal expansion index from normalized ranks of inferred template counts within each repertoire. A later analysis computed generation probabilities with a VDJ recombination model fitted to out-of-frame rearrangements, and checked the results against IGoR. In a later analysis, TCR-TCR, TCR-HLA and TCR-CMV co-occurrence was scored with hypergeometric tests, and a repertoire-size bias correction was applied to TCR pairs. False discovery rates were estimated in a later analysis by permuting HLA or CMV assignments 20 times. In a later analysis, co-occurring TCRs were grouped using DBSCAN, and TCRdist sequence similarity was added for clustering within HLA-allele-positive subsets. Repertoires with fewer than 30,000 or more than 120,000 public chains were left out of co-occurrence clustering, as were about 5 repertoires with anomalous nucleotide sharing. What TCRdb holds here is the immuneACCESS table cut down to in-frame rearrangements. Part of the clones is not present; checked against another copy, under half of the missing clones reflect an unresolved V gene, and the others are unexplained. V and J calls and clone size come straight from that table; D and trimming were deduced from the DNA. The sample table holds under 200,000 clones, of which around 85% were seen once. The ten most abundant clones make up almost 9.5% of the sample.

The sample belongs to a study of cytomegalovirus exposure and HLA in healthy donors (dated by TCRdb to 2017 to 2019). Looking at the study overall: An earlier analysis of fewer than 750 of the donors reported 276 Gb of sequence data and approximately 120 million unique TCR beta sequences obtained from about 179 million T cells. An early release covering more than 500 HLA-typed donors comprised around 300 gigabases of sequencing data and around 80 million unique TCR sequences. Of the 300 to 450 genotyped donors, about 80% fell in the genetic ancestry cluster associated with self-reported Caucasian donors. The study aimed to test whether signatures of past pathogen exposure could be identified by cataloging public T cell receptors. The T cell repertoires of 666 subjects were profiled by immunosequencing and related to cytomegalovirus serostatus. Besides the first cohort of about 730 subjects, a separate validation cohort made up of 120 different subjects was used. To predict cytomegalovirus infection status, the study combined high-throughput TCR immunosequencing, statistical association of individual TCRs with disease status, and machine learning. To study patterns of TCR occurrence, a later analysis re-analyzed previously published TCR beta repertoires from around 700 donors and added high-resolution HLA genotyping. In the later analysis, no new phenotypic data were used to find candidate immune exposures; instead, reliance was placed on TCR beta sequences and their occurrence across donors. An earlier analysis of a few hundred of the donors applied high-throughput TCR beta sequencing to assess whether each TCR beta V gene segment acted as functional or pseudogenic. Donor age, sex, ethnicity and CMV serostatus were compiled alongside the repertoire data. Genome-wide SNP genotypes for about 55% of the roughly 670 donors were used in a later genetic analysis, which treated that subset as a discovery cohort. All discovery cohort repertoires had been generated using a single sequencing platform. Both class I and class II loci were covered by HLA typing, at four-digit resolution. The number of donors typed differed by locus, with roughly 620-630 for A, B, C, DRB1 and DQB1, 522 for DQA1, 600 to 610 for DPA1, and some 440 for DPB1. Because of strong linkage in the cohort, 5 or 6 DR-DQ haplotypes were treated as single units for association and clustering. Across under 500 genotyped donors of the cohort, an average of about 240,000 unique TCR beta nucleotide sequences per donor were sequenced, and roughly 20% of those sequences were non-productive.

In total, over 600 healthy bone marrow donors made up the cohort. Cohort members were all nominally healthy when sampled, although unrecorded immune exposures were likely present. The donor tested CMV seropositive, placing the donor among the 290 or so seropositive members of the cohort. A peripheral blood sample was provided by each donor, and peripheral blood mononuclear cells were used for TCR beta sequencing. Genomic DNA was extracted from the blood cell samples with the Qiagen DNeasy Blood Extraction Kit. Paper-wide results and their limitations: This cohort had only TCR beta chains sequenced, and the lack of alpha or paired-chain data limited which features could be detected. A later genetic analysis reported fewer N-insertions in productive TCRs among donors in an Asian-associated ancestry cluster than the roughly 620-donor mean. In a later analysis, HLA-associated TCR beta chains showed more clonal expansion and lower generation probabilities than non-associated chains that were equally common. Most TCR sequences were seen in very few donors, while some public TCRs were found in many individuals. The sequencing pipeline was judged likely to have produced a cluster of highly shared sequence variants as a technical artifact. Cytomegalovirus status was reported to be diagnosed by the classifier with high specificity and sensitivity in both the original and validation cohorts. When HLA alleles, especially DR and DQ, strongly co-occurred, attributing TCR associations to individual alleles was difficult. A few of the identified cytomegalovirus-associated TCR beta chains were confirmed in vitro to be specific for cytomegalovirus antigens. According to a later analysis, parvovirus B19, influenza, CMV and Epstein-Barr virus appeared linked to several top co-occurrence clusters. Specific HLA alleles were associated with over 15,000 TCR beta sequences at a false discovery rate of 0.05 in a later analysis. HLA typing was unavailable for some donors at each locus, so association tests used only the typed subset. Some IMGT-functional V segments, including TRBV6-2 and TRBV6-3, could not be told apart with the 87-base-pair reads, so those segments were excluded. The only immune exposure information available for the cohort was CMV serostatus. In a later analysis, most CMV-associated TCR beta chains were found to appear HLA-restricted, with HLA associations seemingly driven largely by CMV exposure. The earlier analysis of approximately 540 of the donors excluded around 17 rarely observed V segments, including chromosome 9 orphons, because counts were too low. In the study, some 160 TCR beta chains were listed as associated with cytomegalovirus. A later genetic analysis associated a missense DCLRE1C variant with V-gene and J-gene trimming of TCR beta chains, and an independent cohort replicated the association. Linkage disequilibrium might explain the correlated functional status among segregating V segments, but an unknown experimental factor could not be ruled out. An earlier analysis of several hundred of the donors showed that most TCR beta V segments appeared in productive rearrangements either about 87% or about 30% of the time, which broadly matched IMGT annotations. According to a later analysis, TCR association rates differed among HLA loci, with DRB1 alleles showing the most associated TCRs and HLA-C alleles showing the fewest. A further reported finding was that TCR beta sequences accurately predicted the HLA-A and HLA-B alleles for most subjects in the first cohort. The presence/absence analyses assumed that sequencing depth was roughly uniform across donors, and that assumption may not be true. The authors suggested that the approach could potentially be generalized to other disease states and immunological phenotypes.

V trim: 0 bases; J trim: 6 bases; unmatched bases: 9. Taken from the germline V gene (reference sequence), the CDR1 and CDR2 loops are SSHAT and FNYEAQ. From the cysteine through the phenylalanine, the CDR3 covers 17 amino acids. Only the CDR3 portion is preserved as DNA: 51 bases, with reading frame beginning at the first base. The sequence joins TRBV7-7 to TRBJ2-2, with 8 middle bases fitting TRBD1. Sequencing used PBMCs. The receptor was derived from a man between 18 and 29 years old in good health and CMV-seropositive. The nucleotides are TGTGCCAGCAGCTTAGCCCGCGGACAGGGCGGGTCCGGGGAGCTGTTTTTT. This is translated as CASSLARGQGGSGELFF.